This T cell receptor (beta chain) was recorded in a study of PD-1 blockade in classical Hodgkin lymphoma. The study's findings and limits: Prior to therapy, complete responders displayed diversity much like that of newly diagnosed patients. Later analyses included only patients treated at least 1 year post-ASCT. Newly diagnosed patients were reported to start with lower TCR diversity than healthy donors.

Every patient experienced relapse after autologous stem cell transplantation, and brentuximab vedotin exposure varied. About this clone itself: Its specificity is not known.

Sequencing was performed with immunoSEQ multiplex PCR; in TCRdb, only in-frame clones are kept and a portion is missing. The data contain about 150,000 clones, around four fifths of them singletons. This sequence was found in a human donor with classical Hodgkin lymphoma. The sample here was peripheral blood mononuclear cells (PBMCs), taken before the second cycle of nivolumab.

CDR3 bases: TGTGCCAGCCTTGGTCGGGGGGTTTCGGGTGAAAAACTGTTTTTT. Translating it yields CASLGRGVSGEKLFF. The rearrangement joins TRBV6-5 to TRBJ1-4; D may be TRBD1 (5 bases). The ends were cut back, 8 bases at V and 7 bases at J, with 20 bases in the middle. This CDR3 has 15 amino acids. Germline values: CDR1 MNHEY, CDR2 SVGAGI.